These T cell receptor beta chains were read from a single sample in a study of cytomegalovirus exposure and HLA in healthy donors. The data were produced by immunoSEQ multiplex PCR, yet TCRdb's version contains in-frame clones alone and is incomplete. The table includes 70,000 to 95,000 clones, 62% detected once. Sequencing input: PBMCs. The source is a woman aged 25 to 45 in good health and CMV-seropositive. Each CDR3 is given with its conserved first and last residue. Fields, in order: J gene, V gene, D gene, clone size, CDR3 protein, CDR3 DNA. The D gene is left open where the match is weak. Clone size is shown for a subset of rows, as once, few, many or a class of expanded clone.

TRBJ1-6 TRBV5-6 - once CASTPQGFSSPLHF TGTGCCAGCACCCCCCAGGGGTTCAGTTCACCCCTCCACTTT
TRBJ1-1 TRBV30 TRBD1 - CAWSAGTGGAEAFF TGTGCCTGGAGTGCCGGGACAGGAGGAGCTGAAGCTTTCTTT
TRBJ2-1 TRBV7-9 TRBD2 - CASSPAGGPYNEQFF TGTGCCAGCAGCCCAGCGGGGGGGCCCTACAATGAGCAGTTCTTC
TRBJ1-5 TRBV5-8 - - CASSLTGSNQPQHF TGTGCCAGCAGCTTGACAGGGAGCAATCAGCCCCAGCATTTT
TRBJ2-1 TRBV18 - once CASSPPNRNEQFF TGTGCCAGCTCACCACCGAACAGAAATGAGCAGTTCTTC
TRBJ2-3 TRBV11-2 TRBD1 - CASSRDRGITDTQYF TGTGCCAGCAGCCGGGACAGGGGAATCACAGATACGCAGTATTTT
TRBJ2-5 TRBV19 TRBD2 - CASSPTSGGAQTQYF TGTGCCAGTAGCCCGACTAGCGGGGGGGCTCAGACCCAGTACTTC
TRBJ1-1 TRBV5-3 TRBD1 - CARSRLARGVAAFF TGTGCCAGGAGCCGGCTGGCCAGGGGGGTAGCGGCTTTCTTT
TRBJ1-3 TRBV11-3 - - CASSLYTTGNTIYF TGTGCCAGCAGCTTATACACTACTGGAAACACCATATATTTT
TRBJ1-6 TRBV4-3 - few CASRNRDLNSPLHF TGCGCCAGCAGGAACAGGGACCTTAATTCACCCCTCCACTTT
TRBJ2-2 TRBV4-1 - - CASSQGLLVVGELFF TGCGCCAGCAGCCAAGGGTTACTAGTTGTCGGGGAGCTGTTTTTT
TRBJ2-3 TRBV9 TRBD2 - CASSVAWIAGGVDTQYF TGTGCCAGCAGCGTAGCGTGGATAGCGGGGGGAGTGGATACGCAGTATTTT
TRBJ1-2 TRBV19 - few CASSIIDSPYGYTF TGTGCCAGTAGTATCATCGACAGCCCCTATGGCTACACCTTC
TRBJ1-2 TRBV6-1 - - CASSESFNYGYTF TGTGCCAGCAGTGAGAGTTTTAACTATGGCTACACCTTC
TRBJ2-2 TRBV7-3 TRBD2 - CASSTIAGVLTGELFF TGTGCCAGCAGCACAATAGCGGGGGTTCTTACCGGGGAGCTGTTTTTT
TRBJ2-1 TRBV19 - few CASSTQLGAYNEQFF TGTGCCAGTAGTACACAGCTAGGGGCCTACAATGAGCAGTTCTTC
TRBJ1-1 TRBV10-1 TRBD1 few CASSLTGETEAFF TGCGCCAGCAGCCTTACAGGGGAGACTGAAGCTTTCTTT
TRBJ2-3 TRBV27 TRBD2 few CASSLGLAGGRPDTQYF TGTGCCAGCAGTTTGGGACTAGCGGGGGGGCGGCCAGATACGCAGTATTTT
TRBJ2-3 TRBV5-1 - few CASSLGLVGADTQYF TGCGCCAGCAGCTTGGGACTAGTCGGCGCAGATACGCAGTATTTT
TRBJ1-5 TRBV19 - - CASSKGEGNQPQHF TGTGCCAGTAGTAAAGGGGAAGGCAATCAGCCCCAGCATTTT
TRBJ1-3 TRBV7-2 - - CASSLDVITRRAIYF TGTGCCAGCAGCTTAGATGTGATCACCAGGCGGGCCATATATTTT
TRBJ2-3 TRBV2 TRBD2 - CASSEEEDGAGGPFDTQYF TGTGCCAGCAGTGAAGAGGAGGATGGAGCGGGGGGGCCTTTTGATACGCAGTATTTT
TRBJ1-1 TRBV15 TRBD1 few CATSPSGQEDEAFF TGTGCCACCAGCCCTTCTGGACAGGAGGATGAAGCTTTCTTT
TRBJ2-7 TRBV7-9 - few CASSAFPRSYEQYF TGTGCCAGCAGCGCCTTCCCGCGCTCCTACGAGCAGTACTTC
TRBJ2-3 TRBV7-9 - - CASSFGDEIPTDTQYF TGTGCCAGCAGCTTTGGAGATGAAATACCCACAGATACGCAGTATTTT
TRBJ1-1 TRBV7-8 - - CASSSDWGRNTEAFF TGTGCCAGCAGCTCCGATTGGGGCCGGAACACTGAAGCTTTCTTT
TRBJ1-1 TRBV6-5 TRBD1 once CASSTRTGNTEAFF TGTGCCAGCAGTACACGGACAGGCAACACTGAAGCTTTCTTT
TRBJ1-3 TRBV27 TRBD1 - CASSFPWTGVRNTIYF TGTGCCAGCAGTTTCCCCTGGACAGGAGTAAGAAACACCATATATTTT